Each of the 4 T cell receptor beta chains below was sequenced from the same sample in a study of blood T cell repertoires in COVID-19. Some clones are missing from TCRdb's copy, which holds only in-frame ones; the method was immunoSEQ multiplex PCR. Here the sample spans 300,000 to 500,000 clones, 70% to 90% being singletons. Sample: PBMCs or T cells enriched from blood (not recorded which). The receptors stem from a woman aged 40 to 49 with acute COVID-19.

This clone has just one count. The chain couples TRBV6-5 to TRBJ2-6; TRBD1 aligns across 8 bases. Germline CDR1 reads MNHEY; CDR2 reads SVGAGI. V gave up 7 bases and J gave up 2 bases; unmatched junction bases: 4. This CDR3 contains 15 residues. The CDR3: CASNPQGAGANVLTF. CDR3 DNA: TGTGCCAGCAACCCACAGGGGGCTGGGGCCAACGTCCTGACTTTC.

This clone occurred a few times. The V call is TRBV3-1 (or the pseudogene TRBV3-2), the J call TRBJ1-1; D unclear. The CDR3 totals 14 residues. The germline CDR1 and CDR2 sequences are LGHDT and YNNKEL (reference sequence). Trimming shortened V by 1 base and J by 7 bases, and 13 bases separated the two germline ends. The CDR3 DNA is TGTGCCAGCAGCCAAGTTGCCAGCGAGCGTGAAGCTTTCTTT. Its protein product is CASSQVASEREAFF.

The V gene is TRBV11-2, the J gene TRBJ2-7, with 7 bases lining up with TRBD1. Germline-derived CDR1 and CDR2 are SGHAT and FQNNGV. This CDR3 contains 16 residues. After removal of 4 bases from V and 5 bases from J, the junction contained 14 bases not matched to a gene. The CDR3 DNA reads as TGTGCCAGCAGCTCTATACTCTTCAGGGGGAAGGACGAGCAGTACTTC. This codes for CASSSILFRGKDEQYF.

The rearrangement joins TRBV3-1 (or the pseudogene TRBV3-2) to TRBJ2-7; 8 nucleotides line up with TRBD1. Trimming at V came to 2 bases and at J to 7 bases, leaving 7 bases not matched to a gene. The CDR3 is 14 residues long. Germline V gene data show CDR1 as LGHDT and CDR2 as YNNKEL (reference sequence). CDR3 sequence (DNA): TGTGCCAGCAGCCAATACGGACAGGGCAGAGAGCAGTACTTC. Protein product: CASSQYGQGREQYF.